Below, one T cell receptor beta chain is given with its context. The specificity of this receptor is unknown. No per-base quality is available; no much larger clone lies one base away. The CDR3 regions of human TCRbeta chains were analyzed by immunosequencing. The paper's processing steps were these. Repertoire TCRs were checked for matches against a reference library of SARS-CoV-2-specific TCRs that had been generated using the MIRA antigen-specificity platform. Breadth was defined as the fraction of unique TCRs that were SARS-CoV-2-associated. Depth was defined as the fraction of total T cells that were SARS-CoV-2-associated. Using the MIRA data, each spike-specific TCR was mapped to the spike region that the TCR reacts to and placed in a CD4 or CD8 class. Log10-transformed breadth and depth values were compared by one-way ANOVA with Sidak's multiple comparisons tests. TCRdb obtained this table from immuneACCESS and retained in-frame rearrangements with V and J assigned. These tables miss some clones; where compared with another copy, unresolved V genes account for less than half of the shortfall, and the remainder is unexplained. V, J and clone size were drawn from that table, and D and trimming were deduced from the DNA. The sample profile shows 150,000 or so clones; nearly 95% of them were found once. Of the sample, 2% to 2.5% falls within the top ten clones.

Per the publication, the time point label means: baseline before first vaccination. The vaccinee samples were drawn from two UK trials, COV001 and COV002, one of which was a single-blind randomized controlled phase 2/3 trial testing AZD1222 (ChAdOx1 nCoV-19) in healthy adults. For TCRbeta chain sequencing, PBMC samples were collected from trial participants at day 0 and at day 28 after the second dose. This entry comes from a study of T cell responses to AZD1222 COVID-19 vaccine (TCRdb year 2021). For context, the study as a whole: Because spike-specific TCR depth and breadth did not differ between the two schedules, AZD1222 recipients who got a second dose at roughly 4 weeks were pooled with those who got a second dose at roughly 12 weeks. Trial participants were enrolled by age into 18-55, 56-69 and 70-plus year subgroups, with around 140, 26 and 57 TCR-sequenced participants respectively. A total of approximately 250 trial participants underwent TCR sequencing, of whom some 200 had received two doses of AZD1222 and roughly 26 had received two doses of the MenACWY control vaccine.

Broader findings and caveats from the paper: Conclusions about previously exposed vaccinees are limited because only five or six AZD1222 recipients were SARS-CoV-2 seropositive at baseline. In the small 56-69-year group, the increase in depth fell short of significance, most likely because of low power. Epitopes outside the regions mutated in the B.1.351 and B.1.1.7 variants were reportedly recognized by nearly half of the unique spike-specific TCRs. Most participants were white British and females outnumbered males, and the authors suggested that clonal diversity may have been underestimated. A significant rise in spike-specific TCR breadth and depth was observed after two AZD1222 doses relative to day 0 and relative to MenACWY recipients. CD4 TCRs associated with the vaccine covered the entire spike protein, and the dominant responses were in regions 160-218 and 743-854. Because no samples from the day 14 peak response were available, repertoires could be characterized only after the peak T cell response.

Deletion took 2 bases off V and 7 bases off J, with a span of 11 bases between the germline ends. From its cysteine to its phenylalanine, the CDR3 spans 13 amino acids. Just the 39-base CDR3 DNA is kept, in frame starting at base 1. CDR1 and CDR2 (MDHEN, SYDVKM) derive from the germline V gene. This material consisted of peripheral blood, taken on day 0 of AZD1222 vaccination. Recombination joined TRBV28 with TRBJ1-2; TRBD1 might be the D gene, on 5 matching bases. The receptor comes from an adult in good health. The CDR3 loop reads CASSLSAGAGYTF. The nucleotides are TGTGCCAGCAGTTTAAGTGCCGGGGCTGGCTACACCTTC.